This TCR beta chain was recovered during a study of shared clonotypes between healthy human individuals. Study-level background: With ages of 18 to 49, the donors were a couple of women and a few men. There were three CD4 naive, three CD4 memory, two CD8 naive and one CD8 memory plates per donor.

Produced via immunoSEQ multiplex PCR; TCRdb's table is partial and in-frame only. Altogether hundreds of thousands of clones are present, about 95% being singletons, with the ten largest covering 0.095% to 0.14%. CD8 cells classed as naive were CD45RO-negative and positively selected for CCR7, excluding terminally differentiated effector memory CD45RA+ cells. The CDR3 has 17 residues. The clonotype comes from a woman aged 25 to 39 in good health. The sample taken for sequencing was naive CD8+ T cells sorted from blood. J is TRBJ1-1 and V is TRBV1. TRBV1 is flagged as a pseudogene. CDR3 protein: CTSSQDWKGFIYTEAFF. The CDR3 DNA follows: TGCACCAGCAGCCAAGATTGGAAAGGTTTTATTTACACTGAAGCTTTCTTT.